These 18 T cell receptor beta chains share one sample of origin, sequenced in a study of molecular identifiers for immune sequencing clone quantification (dated by TCRdb to 2017 to 2018). The library was built by means of PCR. The listed sequencing device is NextSeq 500. Using fastp at Q25 and MiXCR, TCRdb reprocessed the public reads and kept productive beta chains. Every entry covers one CDR3 protein and lists the most common genes and DNA from its rows. The sample has about 100,000 distinct CDR3 sequences on record, roughly a third of them singletons. 4% to 4.5% of the sample is in the top ten clones. Sequenced: naive CD8+ T cells from blood, with Jurkat cell RNA spiked in. Sample cell subset or site, as interpreted from the label and publication: FACS-sorted CD8+CD4-CCR7+CD45RA+ naive T cells. The receptors come from a human donor in good health. Some libraries in this study had Jurkat cell RNA spiked in.

The table lists this clonotype with a count of one. This chain connects TRBV27 to TRBJ2-3, with D hard to call. The CDR3 sequence is 16 residues long. Germline-derived CDR1 and CDR2 are MNHEY and SMNVEV (reference sequence). Trimming shortened V by 2 bases and J by 2 bases, and 14 bases separated the two germline ends. The CDR3 spells CASSLRVLLFTDTQYF. In nucleotides, the CDR3 is TGTGCCAGCAGTTTAAGAGTCCTCCTCTTCACAGATACGCAGTATTTT.

This clonotype has a handful of counts. The chain carries TRBV4-1 and TRBJ2-1; TRBD1 is a possible D gene (5 bases). There are 13 residues in the CDR3. Trimming stripped 5 bases from V and 4 bases from J, with 9 bases between. Per the germline V gene, CDR1 is MGHRA and CDR2 is YSYEKL. This chain's CDR3 is CASSWGLYNEQFF. As DNA, the CDR3 is TGCGCCAGCAGCTGGGGCCTATACAATGAGCAGTTCTTC.

As regards this clonotype: Its ends do not fully match the called genes, so a read error is possible. V gene TRBV28 combines with J gene TRBJ2-7; 7 bases are shared with TRBD2. There are 13 residues in the CDR3. From germline, CDR1 is MDHEN and CDR2 SYDVKM. In DNA, the CDR3 is TGTGCCACGACGGGAGGCCCGCTACACGAGCGGTACTTC. It specifies CATTGGPLHERYF. Combining the CDR3 with reference TRBV28 and TRBJ2-7 gives the whole variable domain DVKVTQSSRYLVKRTGEKVFLECVQDMDHENMFWYRQDPGLGLRLIYFSYDVKMKEKGDIPEGYSVSREKKERFSLILESASTNQTSMYLCATTGGPLHERYFGPGTRLTVT.

Note on this clonotype: A much larger clonotype is one base distant, so this may be a read error. This rearrangement joins TRBV7-9 to TRBJ2-1; D not certain. The CDR3 has 13 residues. Trimming cost V 3 bases and J 10 bases, with 13 bases left between them. The germline CDR1 and CDR2 sequences are SEHNR and FQNEAQ (reference sequence). The CDR3 protein is CASSFMSVAEQFF. The CDR3 coding sequence is TGTGCCAGCAGCTTTATGTCTGTCGCGGAGCAGTTCTTC.

As for this clonotype: This may be a read error: a much more frequent sequence differs by one nucleotide. The J gene is TRBJ2-3, the V gene TRBV29-1; D may match TRBD1 or TRBD2 (5 bases each). This CDR3 comprises 14 residues. Germline CDR1 and CDR2: SQVTM and ANQGSEA. Between the trimmed V and J ends, which lost 5 bases and 2 bases, there was a span of 14 bases. The CDR3: CSVIEGPATDTQYF. The CDR3, as DNA: TGCAGCGTTATAGAGGGGCCGGCCACAGATACGCAGTATTTT.

This rearrangement joins TRBV5-6 to TRBJ1-4; maybe TRBD1 (6 bases). Germline lookup yields CDR1 SGHDT and CDR2 YYEEEE. V dropped 5 bases and J dropped 11 bases, with 13 bases sitting between them. This CDR3 region has 12 residues. The CDR3 DNA reads TGTGCCAGCAGTCAGGACAGTCACAAACTGTTTTTT. It translates to CASSQDSHKLFF.

In its sample, this clonotype was seen many times. The chain has TRBV28 and TRBJ2-2; D gene uncertain. From germline, CDR1 is MDHEN and CDR2 SYDVKM. The CDR3 consists of 14 residues. V was pared by 5 bases and J by 4 bases, with 11 bases between. The CDR3 DNA is TGTGCCAGCAGTATCTACAAGGCCACCGGGGAGCTGTTTTTT. It specifies CASSIYKATGELFF.

V is TRBV20-1 and J is TRBJ2-4; no reliable D call. The germline CDR1 and CDR2 sequences are DFQATT and SNEGSKA (reference sequence). CDR3 length: 14 residues. Trimming removed 5 bases from V and 0 bases from J, with 11 bases in between. The CDR3: CSAGRQEAKNIQYF. CDR3 coding DNA: TGCAGTGCTGGTAGGCAGGAAGCCAAAAACATTCAGTACTTC.

This chain links TRBV28 with TRBJ1-5; 8 nucleotides align to TRBD1. Germline CDR1 reads MDHEN; CDR2 reads SYDVKM. This CDR3 has 15 amino acids. J lost 4 bases, V lost 0 bases, and 2 bases had no gene match. The CDR3 sequence is CASSLWDRANQPQHF. The CDR3 region has the DNA TGTGCCAGCAGTTTATGGGACAGGGCTAATCAGCCCCAGCATTTT.

This clonotype was counted ten times or more. The V call is TRBV7-8, the J call TRBJ2-3; the D gene could be TRBD1 or TRBD2 (5 bases each). V gave up 3 bases and J gave up 4 bases, with 14 bases separating them. From germline, CDR1 is SGHVS and CDR2 FQNEAQ. The CDR3 totals 15 residues. The CDR3 nucleotides are TGTGCCAGCAGCTTTCCGGGGACGGACCCAGATACGCAGTATTTT. Protein: CASSFPGTDPDTQYF.

This clonotype was recorded many times. This chain links TRBV29-1 with TRBJ2-2; D call uncertain. V dropped 6 bases and J dropped 4 bases, with 9 bases sitting between them. Looked up from germline, CDR1 is SQVTM and CDR2 is ANQGSEA. The CDR3 is made up of 12 amino acids. CDR3 amino acids: CSVFGATGELFF. CDR3 coding DNA: TGCAGCGTCTTCGGAGCCACCGGGGAGCTGTTTTTT.

As for this clonotype: Possible read error: a much larger clone is one base away. The final CDR3 position lacks the conserved phenylalanine or tryptophan, pointing to a likely read error. This chain uses TRBV4-2 with TRBJ2-7; D gene unclear. Trimming cost V 0 bases and J 6 bases, with 12 bases left between them. There are 14 residues in the CDR3. Per germline, CDR1 LGHNA and CDR2 YNFKEQ. Here the CDR3 DNA reads TGTGCCAGCAGCCAAGACCCAGCTCCGTTCGAGCAGTACTCC. Translating gives CASSQDPAPFEQYS.

The V call is TRBV6-2 or TRBV6-3, the J call TRBJ2-7, with D unresolved. V gave up 2 bases and J gave up 2 bases, with 13 bases separating them. Looked up from germline, CDR1 is MNHEY and CDR2 is SVGEGT. This CDR3 has 15 amino acids. In DNA form, the CDR3 reads TGTGCCAGCAGTTACGGTACTGATTCGACCTACGAGCAGTACTTC. Its protein is CASSYGTDSTYEQYF.

The chain recombines TRBV16 with TRBJ2-7; D tentatively reads TRBD1 or TRBD2 (5 bases each). V dropped 1 base and J dropped 7 bases, with 17 bases sitting between them. This CDR3 has 15 amino acids. The germline CDR1 and CDR2 sequences are KGHSY and FQNENV. The DNA of the CDR3 is TGTGCCAGCAGCCAATACAGGCCCTCTGGGACGGAGCAGTACTTC. This encodes CASSQYRPSGTEQYF.

This clonotype was seen repeatedly, ten times or more. The genes are TRBV7-6 and TRBJ2-6; possible D gene TRBD1, 5 bases. This CDR3 is 15 amino acids long. V was pared by 4 bases and J by 0 bases, with 7 bases between. Germline V gene data show CDR1 as SGHVS and CDR2 as FNYEAQ. The chain's CDR3 is CASSSDSSGANVLTF. CDR3 coding DNA: TGTGCCAGCAGCTCCGACAGCTCTGGGGCCAACGTCCTGACTTTC.

Comment on this clonotype: It may be a read error: a sequence one base away is much more abundant. The rearrangement uses TRBV27 and TRBJ1-5, with D unclear. The CDR3 loop spans 14 amino acids. From germline, CDR1 is MNHEY and CDR2 SMNVEV (reference sequence). The chain's CDR3 is CACSLSVSNQPQHF. DNA for the CDR3: TGTGCCTGCAGTTTATCAGTTAGCAATCAGCCCCAGCATTTT.

The J gene is TRBJ2-2, the V gene TRBV6-5; no reliable D call. This CDR3 has 12 amino acids. CDR1 and CDR2 (germline): MNHEY, SVGAGI. V was clipped by 7 bases and J by 5 bases, with 8 bases between them. CDR3 DNA sequence: TGTGCCAGCACCAAAGGGACCGGGGAGCTGTTTTTT. It encodes CASTKGTGELFF.

There are many counts of this clonotype. The chain couples TRBV12-5 to TRBJ1-1; D not resolved. Germline CDR1 reads LGHNT; CDR2 reads FRNRAP. Trimming stripped 1 base from V and 1 base from J, with 7 bases between. The CDR3 consists of 14 residues. In DNA form, the CDR3 reads TGTGCTAGTGGTTTGGGGGCCTCGAACACTGAAGCTTTCTTT. Translation gives CASGLGASNTEAFF.